The 27 T cell receptor beta chains listed next were all sequenced from one sample in a study of T-cell reconstitution after alpha-beta-depleted transplantation in children. A TCRbeta library incorporating unique molecular identifiers was prepared. MiXCR, applied by TCRdb to the PCR reads, yields one record per CDR3 protein. The profile covers approximately 93,000 distinct CDR3 sequences, with approximately 8.4% appearing a single time and more than 6.5% taken by the ten largest. Sample: PBMCs from the stem cell graft donor, taken from the stem cell graft. The receptor source for this set is a human donor who donated a stem cell graft to a child with congenital amegakaryocytic thrombocytopenia.

This clonotype has only one observation. The CDR3 sequence: CASSWARRTADTQYF. As DNA, the CDR3 is TGCGCCAGCAGCTGGGCTCGGAGGACGGCGGATACGCAGTATTTT. The chain carries TRBV5-1 and TRBJ2-3; tentative D call: TRBD2 (5 bases). Trimming left V 3 bases short and J 6 bases short, with 17 bases between. CDR1 is SGHRS, CDR2 YFSETQ, per germline. This CDR3 is built from 15 residues.

This clonotype was counted many times. The gene calls are TRBV12-3 or TRBV12-4 and TRBJ2-7; TRBD1 or TRBD2 may be the D gene (5 bases each). This CDR3 contains 14 residues. V was clipped by 5 bases and J by 2 bases, with 13 bases between them. In nucleotides, the CDR3 is TGTGCCAGCAGTCCTAGGGACGGAACCTACGAGCAGTACTTC. This gives the protein CASSPRDGTYEQYF.

This clonotype was picked up a small number of times. CDR3 coding DNA: TGCGCCAGCAGCCAAGGAAGGACAGGGAAAGCTTTCTTT. It translates to CASSQGRTGKAFF. J is TRBJ1-1 and V is TRBV4-3, with 8 bases aligning to TRBD1. This CDR3 contains 13 residues. Germline V CDR1 and CDR2: LGHNA, YSLEER. V shed 1 base, J shed 9 bases, and the junction held 4 bases outside the gene matches.

About this clonotype: The junction departs from the called germline gene at one end, perhaps through a read error. V and J are TRBV5-1 and TRBJ1-1, with no clear D. Per germline, CDR1 SGHRS and CDR2 YFSETQ. The CDR3 is 14 residues long. This CDR3 is CASSLRVGNTEAFF. For the CDR3, the DNA is TGCGCCAGCAGCTTGCGGGTCGGTAACACTGAAGCTTTCTTC.

At least ten counts were recorded for this clonotype. The chain has TRBV12-3 or TRBV12-4 and TRBJ1-2; the D is unclear. This CDR3 comprises 14 residues. Between the trimmed V and J ends, which lost 2 bases and 2 bases, there was a span of 9 bases. The CDR3 loop reads CASSLLGKNYGYTF. The CDR3 coding sequence is TGTGCCAGCAGTTTACTGGGGAAGAACTATGGCTACACCTTC.

This clonotype was observed many times. The chain employs TRBV29-1 and TRBJ2-1; TRBD2 agrees at 7 bases. The J segment lost 4 bases and the V segment lost 2 bases, leaving 5 bases of the junction unmatched. From germline, CDR1 is SQVTM and CDR2 ANQGSEA. The CDR3 length is 14 residues. CDR3 amino acids: CSVEPGGGYNEQFF. CDR3 sequence (DNA): TGCAGCGTTGAACCGGGCGGGGGTTACAATGAGCAGTTCTTC.

This clonotype was found many times. The rearrangement joins TRBV15 to TRBJ1-1; D not resolved. CDR1 and CDR2 from the germline V gene are LNHNV and YYDKDF (reference sequence). V shed 1 base and J shed 6 bases, with 6 bases lying between them. The CDR3 spans 12 residues. This chain's CDR3 is CATSRVGAEAFF. The CDR3 nucleotides read TGTGCCACCAGCAGAGTAGGTGCTGAAGCTTTCTTT.

The rearrangement uses TRBV3-1 and TRBJ1-2; no clear D gene. Per the germline V gene, CDR1 is LGHDT and CDR2 is YNNKEL (reference sequence). Trimming stripped 3 bases from V and 7 bases from J, with 9 bases between. The CDR3 spans 12 residues. For the CDR3, the DNA is TGTGCCAGCAGCCACCCTCGGGGTGGCTACACCTTC. It encodes CASSHPRGGYTF.

This clonotype was recorded many times. CDR3 in amino acids: CASSDLSTDTQYF. CDR3 coding DNA: TGTGCCAGCAGTGACCTTAGTACAGATACGCAGTATTTT. This sequence joins TRBV2 and TRBJ2-3; D is ambiguous. Germline-derived CDR1 and CDR2 are SNHLY and FYNNEI. V lost 3 bases and J 3 bases, leaving 7 bases between the germline ends. This CDR3 contains 13 residues.

This clonotype was seen at least ten times. The V gene is TRBV5-5, the J gene TRBJ2-7; weak D call: TRBD1 (6 bases). Trimming removed 1 base from V and 6 bases from J, with 14 bases in between. Germline V CDR1 and CDR2: SGHKS, YYEKEE (reference sequence). The CDR3 sequence is 14 residues long. CDR3 nucleotide sequence: TGTGCCAGCAGCTTGTGGAAGGGGGACGGCGAGCAGTACTTC. Its translation is CASSLWKGDGEQYF.

This clonotype was observed many times. This rearrangement joins TRBV7-9 to TRBJ2-3; maybe TRBD1 (6 bases). The CDR3 is made up of 15 amino acids. Germline V CDR1 and CDR2: SEHNR, FQNEAQ (reference sequence). Trimming removed 5 bases from V and 1 base from J, with 13 bases in between. The CDR3 is CASSRRTVGTDTQYF. CDR3 nucleotides: TGTGCCAGCAGCCGCAGGACAGTGGGCACAGATACGCAGTATTTT.

The chain recombines TRBV7-9 with TRBJ2-7; a weak D match, TRBD1 (5 bases). Germline-derived CDR1 and CDR2 are SEHNR and FQNEAQ (reference sequence). The CDR3 is 12 residues long. With 6 bases removed from V and 6 bases from J, the gap between germline ends came to 12 bases. The CDR3 DNA follows: TGTGCCAGCAGTTCGCAGGGTTCCGAGCAGTACTTC. Translated: CASSSQGSEQYF.

This clonotype showed up many times. CDR3 in amino acids: CATSRDPSGANVLTF. For the CDR3, the DNA is TGTGCCACCAGCAGAGATCCCTCTGGGGCCAACGTCCTGACTTTC. This sequence joins TRBV15 and TRBJ2-6; D unresolved. The CDR3 is 15 amino acids. Trimming took 0 bases from V and 0 from J, leaving 3 bases between them. Germline CDR1 and CDR2: LNHNV and YYDKDF (reference sequence).

The rearrangement links TRBV18 to TRBJ2-1, with TRBD1 as a possible D gene (7 bases). V lost 6 bases, J lost 5 bases, and 20 bases lay in between. The CDR3 is 16 residues long. CDR1 and CDR2 (germline): KGHSH, LQKENI. Written as DNA, the CDR3 is TGTGCCAGCTCTCGGGGGACAGCCAGGGGAAACAATGAGCAGTTCTTC. It specifies CASSRGTARGNNEQFF.

This clonotype was counted many times. The chain joins TRBV5-1 to TRBJ2-3, with D possibly being TRBD1 or TRBD2 (5 bases each). Deletions cut 4 bases from V and 0 bases from J, with 12 bases between. This CDR3 spans 15 amino acids. In germline, CDR1 is SGHRS, CDR2 YFSETQ. CDR3 DNA: TGCGCCAGCAGCGTAGGGACCAAGAGCACAGATACGCAGTATTTT. It specifies CASSVGTKSTDTQYF.

J is TRBJ1-5 and V is TRBV20-1; 8 bases fit TRBD1. Germline trimming cut 3 bases from V and 4 bases from J; bases unmatched to any gene: 8. CDR1 is DFQATT and CDR2 is SNEGSKA in the germline V gene (reference sequence). The CDR3 runs to 15 residues. The CDR3 loop is CSARRQGHENQPQHF. The CDR3 DNA sequence: TGCAGTGCTAGGCGACAGGGGCACGAAAATCAGCCCCAGCATTTT.

This clonotype was seen at least ten times. The V call is TRBV28, the J call TRBJ2-3; D perhaps matches TRBD1 (7 bases). This CDR3 comprises 14 residues. Germline V gene lookup returns CDR1 MDHEN and CDR2 SYDVKM. V was shortened by 6 bases and J by 3 bases, with 13 bases between the two germline ends. CDR3 coding DNA: TGTGCCAGCAGCAAACAGGGGAGGACAGATACGCAGTATTTT. It specifies CASSKQGRTDTQYF.

This clonotype showed up many times. The CDR3 here is CASSQQGPYEQYF. CDR3 DNA: TGCGCCAGCAGCCAACAGGGACCCTACGAGCAGTACTTC. The V call is TRBV5-1, the J call TRBJ2-7; perhaps TRBD1 as D (6 bases). Trimming shortened V by 4 bases and J by 2 bases, and 10 bases separated the two germline ends. Germline V gene lookup returns CDR1 SGHRS and CDR2 YFSETQ. CDR3 length: 13 residues. Full variable domain (rest looked up from reference TRBV5-1 and TRBJ2-7): KAGVTQTPRYLIKTRGQQVTLSCSPISGHRSVSWYQQTPGQGLQFLFEYFSETQRNKGNFPGRFSGRQFSNSRSEMNVSTLELGDSALYLCASSQQGPYEQYFGPGTRLTVT.

In its sample, this clonotype was seen many times. This chain joins TRBV27 and TRBJ1-6; TRBD1 matches 7 bases. The CDR3 is 17 residues long. V gave up 3 bases and J gave up 3 bases; unmatched junction bases: 8. CDR1 and CDR2 from the germline V gene are MNHEY and SMNVEV (reference sequence). CDR3 nucleotides: TGTGCCAGCAGTTTGAAAGCGGACAGGTTCTATAATTCACCCCTCCACTTT. It is translated as CASSLKADRFYNSPLHF.

In this sample, this clonotype turned up many times. The rearrangement joins TRBV27 to TRBJ1-2; D is ambiguous. The germline V gene encodes CDR1 MNHEY and CDR2 SMNVEV (reference sequence). V was clipped by 6 bases and J by 2 bases, with 16 bases between them. This CDR3 contains 15 residues. The CDR3 loop reads CASRSPGVSNYGYTF. The CDR3 DNA follows: TGTGCCAGCAGATCCCCGGGAGTCTCCAACTATGGCTACACCTTC.

This clonotype was detected ten times or more. This sequence joins TRBV29-1 and TRBJ1-2; D might be TRBD1 (5 bases). V dropped 3 bases and J dropped 0 bases, with 14 bases sitting between them. The germline V gene encodes CDR1 SQVTM and CDR2 ANQGSEA. The CDR3 has 15 amino acids. The CDR3 loop is CSVDLREGANYGYTF. Here the CDR3 DNA reads TGCAGCGTTGACCTCAGGGAGGGAGCTAACTATGGCTACACCTTC.

The V gene is TRBV11-2, the J gene TRBJ2-5; D might be TRBD2 (7 bases). Germline V gene data show CDR1 as SGHAT and CDR2 as FQNNGV. Trimming left V 0 bases short and J 3 bases short, with 11 bases between. The length of the CDR3 is 15 residues. This CDR3 is CASSLEGGGEETQYF. DNA for the CDR3: TGTGCCAGCAGCTTAGAGGGGGGGGGCGAAGAGACCCAGTACTTC.

This clonotype came up a few times. The gene calls are TRBV20-1 and TRBJ1-6; 7 nucleotides match TRBD1. Germline loops: CDR1 DFQATT, CDR2 SNEGSKA (reference sequence). The CDR3 consists of 14 residues. V gave up 7 bases and J gave up 7 bases; unmatched junction bases: 10. DNA for the CDR3: TGCAGTGGGTGGCAACAGGGGTGGAATTCACCCCTCCACTTT. This codes for CSGWQQGWNSPLHF.

This clonotype has at least ten counts. The CDR3 region is CASGKGAQQPQHF. The CDR3 region has the DNA TGTGCCAGCGGAAAGGGGGCTCAACAGCCCCAGCATTTT. The genes are TRBV12-3 or TRBV12-4 and TRBJ1-5, with 7 bases identical to TRBD1. J was trimmed by 7 bases and V by 8 bases; bases with no gene match: 8. The CDR3 loop spans 13 amino acids.

This clonotype was seen ten or more times. The chain couples TRBV5-1 to TRBJ2-1; 7 bases line up with TRBD1. Germline V lookup: CDR1 SGHRS, CDR2 YFSETQ. The CDR3 sequence is 16 residues long. V shed 5 bases, J shed 3 bases, and the junction held 11 bases outside the gene matches. The CDR3 bases are TGCGCCAGCAGACAAAATACAGGGGATCACTACAATGAGCAGTTCTTC. This codes for CASRQNTGDHYNEQFF.

This clonotype was counted at least ten times. J is TRBJ1-1 and V is TRBV6-5, with D possibly being TRBD1 (6 bases). CDR1 is MNHEY and CDR2 is SVGAGI in the germline V gene. V lost 6 bases, J lost 3 bases, and 11 bases lay in between. The CDR3 sequence is 13 residues long. The CDR3 protein is CASRGRGDTEAFF. The CDR3 coding sequence is TGTGCCAGCAGGGGCAGGGGTGACACTGAAGCTTTCTTT.

The chain joins TRBV7-9 to TRBJ2-5, with 11 bases identical to TRBD1. CDR1 SEHNR and CDR2 FQNEAQ come from the germline V gene (reference sequence). CDR3 length: 15 amino acids. With V trimmed by 0 bases and J by 3 bases, 0 bases remained unmatched. CDR3 DNA: TGTGCCAGCAGCTTAGCGGGACAGGGGGAAGAGACCCAGTACTTC. Its protein product is CASSLAGQGEETQYF.